The source of this T cell receptor (beta chain) is a study of blood T cell repertoires in COVID-19. The repertoire was sequenced with immunoSEQ multiplex PCR; TCRdb's copy has only in-frame clones and lacks some. The repertoire includes 150,000 to 200,000 clones, roughly four fifths of them detected once, and approximately 11% sits in the top ten. V gave up 3 bases and J gave up 10 bases, with 14 bases separating them. This CDR3 is 12 amino acids long. Germline V gene sequence: CDR1 SQVTM, CDR2 ANQGSEA. Sequencing used PBMCs or T cells enriched from blood (not recorded which). This receptor was obtained from a man in his fifties who had recovered from COVID-19. The J gene is TRBJ2-3, the V gene TRBV29-1; TRBD2 might be the D (6 bases). The CDR3 nucleotides read TGCAGCGTTGACTGGGGGACTGTTGCGCAGTATTTT. The encoded protein is CSVDWGTVAQYF.